This record looks at one TCR beta chain sequence and its context. The sample originates from a study of blood T cell repertoires in COVID-19. Overall study: Sources were T cells, B-cell-depleted T cells, or PBMCs; the material itself was cDNA or gDNA.

Per the study methods: Nucleated cell number was recorded as an estimate derived from reference gene primer amplification. Assay: immunoSEQ multiplex PCR; the TCRdb copy retains only in-frame clones and omits some. D and trimming come from the DNA, and the V and J calls and clone size come from that table. The sample yields tens of thousands of clones, approximately 89% seen once. V lost 9 bases to trimming and J lost 7 bases; unmatched junction nucleotides: 13. This CDR3 has 15 amino acids. The germline CDR1 and CDR2 sequences are MDHEN and SYDVKM. The sequence was collected from a woman aged 55-75 years with active COVID-19. The sequenced material came from peripheral blood. J is TRBJ2-2 and V is TRBV28, with TRBD1 matching 8 bases. The CDR3: CASRKGTGAVGELFF. The CDR3 coding sequence is TGTGCCAGTCGGAAGGGGACAGGAGCTGTCGGGGAGCTGTTTTTT.